A selection of T cell receptor beta chains follows, all from one sample in a study of cytomegalovirus exposure and HLA in healthy donors. Measured with immunoSEQ multiplex PCR; TCRdb has only the in-frame clones, and not every one. Altogether 160,000 or so clones are present, more than 65% being singletons, with the ten largest covering 1.3%. The specimen sequenced was PBMCs. The source is a man aged 25 to 40 in good health and CMV-seronegative. The CDR3 runs from the conserved cysteine through the conserved F or W. The D gene is left open where the match is weak. Clone size is stated in some rows and not others, as once, few, many or a class when expanded.

j_call v_call d_call clone_size cdr3_nt cdr3_aa
TRBJ1-2 TRBV4-2 NA NA TGTGCCAGCAGCCAAGGTGAGCGGGTATCGGGCGGCTACACCTTC CASSQGERVSGGYTF
TRBJ2-5 TRBV19 NA few TGTGCCAGTAGTATAGCGAGAGGGGGGGCCGAGTACTTC CASSIARGGAEYF
TRBJ2-1 TRBV6-5 TRBD2 few TGTGCCAGCAGGACCTTAGCGGGGGGGGACAATGAGCAGTTCTTC CASRTLAGGDNEQFF
TRBJ2-1 TRBV7-2 NA NA TGTGCCAGCAGCTTAGTAGCGGACTCATACAATGAGCAGTTCTTC CASSLVADSYNEQFF
TRBJ1-3 TRBV4-1 TRBD1 NA TGCGCCAGCAGCCAAGATAACATAGGGCGACAGGGGGACACCATATATTTT CASSQDNIGRQGDTIYF
TRBJ2-7 TRBV7-2 TRBD2 NA TGTGCCAGCAGCTTAGCCGGGACTAGCGCCTACGAGCAGTACTTC CASSLAGTSAYEQYF
TRBJ2-3 TRBV4-3 TRBD1 NA TGCGCCAGCAGCCAAAGTTCGACAGGGGGTAAGGGGGATACGCAGTATTTT CASSQSSTGGKGDTQYF
TRBJ1-5 TRBV16 NA NA TGTGCCAGCAGCCAAGAGGGCCATGTAAGTCCTCAGCCCCAGCATTTT CASSQEGHVSPQPQHF
TRBJ1-5 TRBV28 TRBD1 NA TGTGCCAGCAGAGGATCAGGGGGAGGTCAGCCCCAGCATTTT CASRGSGGGQPQHF
TRBJ2-2 TRBV28 NA NA TGTGCCAGCAGTCAACCGACAATAACCGGGGAGCTGTTTTTT CASSQPTITGELFF
TRBJ2-7 TRBV4-3 NA NA TGCGCCAGCAGCCGCCCTGGAGAGTACTTC CASSRPGEYF
TRBJ1-4 TRBV9 TRBD1 NA TGTGCCAGCAGCTCTGAACCGGGACAGTTTGAAAAACTGTTTTTT CASSSEPGQFEKLFF
TRBJ2-2 TRBV21-1 NA NA TGTGCCAGCAGCAAAGTTATTACAGGACAGGGGGAAGGTACCGGGGAGCTGTTTTTT CASSKVITGQGEGTGELFF
TRBJ2-7 TRBV6-5 TRBD1 few TGTGCCAGCAGTTACGCCGGACAGGGTATCTACGAGCAGTACTTC CASSYAGQGIYEQYF
TRBJ1-2 TRBV27 TRBD1 NA TGTGCCAGCAGTGGACAGGGTTTCTATGGCTACACCTTC CASSGQGFYGYTF
TRBJ2-7 TRBV30 NA NA TGTGCCTGGAGTGTAGTGTACTTGTCCTACGAGCAGTACTTC CAWSVVYLSYEQYF
TRBJ2-3 TRBV19 TRBD1 NA TGTGCCAGTAGTATAGGACAGGGGGCGACCGATACGCAGTATTTT CASSIGQGATDTQYF
TRBJ2-2 TRBV19 TRBD2 NA TGTGCCAGTAGTTTGGGACTAGAGCGTCCTCTCACCGGGGAGCTGTTTTTT CASSLGLERPLTGELFF
TRBJ2-5 TRBV7-2 TRBD2 once TGTGCCAGCAGCCGCGTAGCGGGTGGCAGTAGGGGACAGTACTTC CASSRVAGGSRGQYF
TRBJ1-1 TRBV28 NA NA TGTGCCAGCGGACCGACAGGCCGGAACACTGAAGCTTTCTTT CASGPTGRNTEAFF
TRBJ1-2 TRBV28 TRBD1 NA TGTGCCAGCACCACCGGGGGGACAGGGCATGGCTACACCTTC CASTTGGTGHGYTF
TRBJ2-1 TRBV7-8 TRBD1 NA TGTGCCAGCTTGCGGACAGGGAATGAGCAGTTCTTC CASLRTGNEQFF
TRBJ1-2 TRBV11-1 TRBD1 NA TGTGCCAGCAGCCCCAGACAGGGCGCCAGGGATGGCTACACCTTC CASSPRQGARDGYTF
TRBJ2-7 TRBV7-8 TRBD1 NA TGTGCCAGCAGCAGGGGGGACAGGGGCGTCTACGAGCAGTACTTC CASSRGDRGVYEQYF
TRBJ1-2 TRBV19 NA NA TGTGCCAGTAGGTTACTATGGAGGGAAGGAGGCTACACCTTC CASRLLWREGGYTF
TRBJ2-5 TRBV4-3 NA NA TGCGCCAGCAGCCAAGTTCAGTTGGCGGGGACCCAGTACTTC CASSQVQLAGTQYF
TRBJ1-1 TRBV11-2 NA few TGTGCCAGCAGCTTACAGAACACTGAAGCTTTCTTT CASSLQNTEAFF
TRBJ2-7 TRBV5-1 NA NA TGCGCCAGCAGCCCGGTAGGCCAGGGTCCCCACGAGCAGTACTTC CASSPVGQGPHEQYF
TRBJ2-1 TRBV4-1 TRBD2 NA TGCGCCAGCAGCCACCCTGGGCTAGCGGGATTTGTTGAGCAGTTCTTC CASSHPGLAGFVEQFF
TRBJ1-4 TRBV5-1 NA NA TGCGCCAGCAGCTTGGCACACGGGACTTCAACTAATGAAAAACTGTTTTTT CASSLAHGTSTNEKLFF
TRBJ2-7 TRBV27 TRBD2 NA TGTGCCAGCAGTTTTGTAGCGGGGGGCTCCTACGAGCAGTACTTC CASSFVAGGSYEQYF
TRBJ2-1 TRBV4-1 NA NA TGCGCCAGCAGCCAAGTCCGGGACTCTTACAATGAGCAGTTCTTC CASSQVRDSYNEQFF
TRBJ2-7 TRBV30 NA NA TGTGCCTGGAGTGGAGACAGGAACTCCTACAAGCAATACTTC CAWSGDRNSYKQYF
TRBJ1-5 TRBV28 NA NA TGTGCCAGCGCTCCTTTACGGTCTCTGGGCAATCAGCCCCAGCATTTT CASAPLRSLGNQPQHF
TRBJ2-7 TRBV5-1 NA NA TGCGCCAGCAGCGGACGCGGGACCGGCGAGCAGTACTTC CASSGRGTGEQYF
TRBJ2-5 TRBV18 NA once TGTGCCAGCTCGATTAGCGAGACCCAGTACTTC CASSISETQYF
TRBJ2-1 TRBV6-6 NA NA TGTGCCAGCAGTTACTCAGGGGGTAAGGAGTTCTTC CASSYSGGKEFF
TRBJ2-5 TRBV2 TRBD2 NA TGTGCCAGCCCTCACGGGGGGGACCAAGAGACCCAGTACTTC CASPHGGDQETQYF
TRBJ2-1 TRBV15 NA once TGTGCCACCAGCAGAGATATCGGACACCCCAATGAGCAGTTCTTC CATSRDIGHPNEQFF
TRBJ2-7 TRBV27 TRBD2 NA TGTGCCAGCAGTTTTGCTAGCGGGAGCTCCTACGAGCAGTACTTC CASSFASGSSYEQYF
TRBJ1-4 TRBV5-1 NA NA TGCGCCAGCAGCTTGCGGGAGGAGAATGAAAAACTGTTTTTT CASSLREENEKLFF
TRBJ2-7 TRBV29-1 TRBD1 NA TGCAGCGTAACGACCGGGACAGGGTCCTACGAGCAGTACTTC CSVTTGTGSYEQYF